The source of this T cell receptor beta chain is a study of blood T cell repertoires in COVID-19 (TCRdb year 2020). Background on the whole study: Collaborator samples came from the United States, Italy and Spain and covered acute and convalescent phases of COVID-19. The material from the prospective study consisted of cDNA or gDNA derived from T cells, B-cell-depleted T cells, or PBMCs. Subjects who had been exposed to COVID-19, were actively infected with it, or had recovered from it provided the deeply sampled blood TCRbeta repertoires that made up the dataset. The repertoires were released in a freely available public database meant as a resource for research on the immune response to SARS-CoV-2. The samples were drawn from the first 160 participants of the ongoing ImmuneRACE study and from 950 to 1,500 subjects provided by 6 global collaborators. Sample metadata almost always included a de-identified subject ID, COVID-19 status, age in years and sex. Where available, HLA class I and class II types were taken from metadata supplied by the sample provider and were not determined by assay-based typing. Broad study findings and their caveats: The amount of clinical and demographic metadata varied by source and participant and was provided uncurated.

The immunoSEQ Assay, a bias-controlled multiplex PCR, was used to amplify TCRbeta CDR3 regions from genomic DNA. Turning to the authors' computational methods: Within the assay, amplification of reference gene primers was used to estimate how many nucleated cells each sample contained. To quantify the absolute abundance of each unique TCRbeta CDR3 rearrangement, sequence reads were collapsed and filtered. For each sample, productive Simpson clonality was calculated as the square root of Simpson's diversity index across productive rearrangements. The table was pulled from immuneACCESS by TCRdb, which kept in-frame rearrangements only. Such tables lose some clones; where checked, under half of the loss comes from unresolved V genes, and the rest has no known cause. The D gene and trimming were derived from the DNA, and the V and J assignments and clone size from that table. The table for this sample lists roughly 220,000 clones; almost 90% of them were counted only once. Jointly, the top ten make up around 15% of the sample.

This clone was detected only once. It has no known antigen specificity. No per-base quality is available; no much larger clone lies one base away. In the prospective study, participants were 18 to 89 years old, resided in about two dozen geographic areas of the United States, and were enrolled through a virtual design. In the prospective study, cohorts were assigned on the basis of participant-reported clinical history obtained from a screening survey and a study questionnaire. In the prospective study, mobile phlebotomists collected whole blood, serum and a nasopharyngeal or oropharyngeal swab from each participant. Prospective study participants could optionally give additional blood draws and questionnaires over a 2-month period. Before DNA extraction, blood samples from the prospective study were shipped at room temperature or frozen. Counted from cysteine to phenylalanine, this CDR3 has 15 amino acids. Of all the DNA, just the CDR3 is kept, 45 bases in frame from base 1. V and J are truncated by 1 base and 2 bases respectively, leaving an intervening sequence of 10 bases. CDR1 and CDR2 are read off the germline V gene as SNHLY and FYNNEI.

The sample comprised PBMCs or T cells enriched from blood (not recorded which). The chain uses TRBV2 and TRBJ2-3; a confident D gene designation cannot be given. The sequence derives from a woman aged 50 to 60 with acute COVID-19. The nucleotide sequence is TGTGCCAGCAGTGAAGTTCAGCGAACCACAGATACGCAGTATTTT. It is translated as CASSEVQRTTDTQYF.